Shown below are 16 T cell receptor beta chains from a single sample sequenced in a study of blood T cell repertoires in COVID-19. Assay used: immunoSEQ multiplex PCR; TCRdb lists only in-frame clones, some missing. The data contain approximately 190,000 clones, more than 65% of them singletons. Sequencing was done on a sample of PBMCs or T cells enriched from blood (not recorded which). The receptors here all came from a middle-aged man who had recovered from COVID-19.

In this sample, this clone turned up a few times. The rearrangement links TRBV9 to TRBJ2-3; D may be TRBD2 (6 bases). V was trimmed by 0 bases and J by 1 base, leaving 6 bases between them. This CDR3 has 14 amino acids. Germline CDR1 SGDLS, CDR2 YYNGEE. This CDR3 reads CASSVASGTDTQYF. In DNA, the CDR3 is TGTGCCAGCAGCGTAGCTAGCGGCACAGATACGCAGTATTTT.

The sample holds one count of this clone. The CDR3 nucleotides are TGTGCCAGCAGTTCCTCGGCGGGGATCGGCACTGAAGCTTTCTTT. This encodes CASSSSAGIGTEAFF. The genes are TRBV27 and TRBJ1-1; no definite D call. The V end lost 4 bases, the J end lost 4 bases, and 16 bases lay between the germline ends. The germline gives CDR1 MNHEY, CDR2 SMNVEV (reference sequence). CDR3 length: 15 residues.

This clone was counted ten times or more. The chain employs TRBV6-5 and TRBJ2-3, with D uncertain. Germline V gene lookup returns CDR1 MNHEY and CDR2 SVGAGI. CDR3 length: 12 residues. With 6 bases removed from V and 2 bases from J, the gap between germline ends came to 6 bases. This chain's CDR3 is CASRENTDTQYF. Written as DNA, the CDR3 is TGTGCCAGCAGAGAGAACACAGATACGCAGTATTTT.

V and J are TRBV30 and TRBJ2-5; weak D call: TRBD1 (6 bases). The CDR3 covers 13 residues. Deletions cut 8 bases from V and 0 bases from J, with 13 bases between. The germline V gene has CDR1 GTSNPN and CDR2 SVGIG (reference sequence). CDR3 region: CAVTGQYQETQYF. The CDR3 coding sequence is TGTGCCGTAACTGGACAGTACCAAGAGACCCAGTACTTC.

The chain joins TRBV7-2 to TRBJ1-2; tentative D call: TRBD1 (6 bases). V gave up 5 bases and J gave up 8 bases, with 15 bases separating them. This CDR3 has 13 residues. The V gene's germline CDR1 is SGHTA and CDR2 FQGNSA. CDR3 DNA sequence: TGTGCCAGCAGCCCGGCAGGGGCAATCGGCTACACCTTC. Protein: CASSPAGAIGYTF.

This chain joins TRBV6-4 and TRBJ2-6; D is possibly TRBD2 (6 bases). The CDR3 loop spans 19 amino acids. Trimming took 3 bases from V and 1 from J, leaving 19 bases between them. Germline V gives CDR1 MRHNA, CDR2 SNTAGT. The CDR3 DNA is TGTGCCAGCAGTGATGGAGGGCCCGGGGCGGGGTCTGGGGCCAACGTCCTGACTTTC. This translates into CASSDGGPGAGSGANVLTF.

The V gene is TRBV27, the J gene TRBJ1-2; TRBD1 is a possible D gene (5 bases). V shed 5 bases and J shed 7 bases, with 17 bases lying between them. The CDR3 sequence is 14 residues long. Germline lookup yields CDR1 MNHEY and CDR2 SMNVEV (reference sequence). The CDR3 is CASSRGPGEGGYTF. In DNA form, the CDR3 reads TGTGCCAGCAGTAGGGGACCGGGAGAGGGTGGCTACACCTTC.

This clone showed up just once. The genes are TRBV6-5 and TRBJ2-5, with TRBD1 matching 10 bases. The CDR3 spans 16 residues. Unmatched junction bases numbered 6, after V lost 0 bases and J lost 5 bases. Per the germline V gene, CDR1 is MNHEY and CDR2 is SVGAGI. This CDR3 reads CASSYSGTGEAETQYF. The DNA for the CDR3 is TGTGCCAGCAGTTACTCTGGGACAGGGGAGGCGGAGACCCAGTACTTC.

This chain uses TRBV7-2 with TRBJ2-7; a possible D gene is TRBD1 (6 bases). The CDR3 consists of 13 residues. Trimming pared 3 bases from V and 2 bases from J, leaving 8 bases between. Germline V gives CDR1 SGHTA, CDR2 FQGNSA. The CDR3 bases are TGTGCCAGCAGCTTGGACAGAACCTACGAGCAGTACTTC. As protein: CASSLDRTYEQYF. The variable domain in full, completed from reference TRBV7-2 and TRBJ2-7, reads GAGVSQSPSNKVTEKGKDVELRCDPISGHTALYWYRQSLGQGLEFLIYFQGNSAPDKSGLPSDRFSAERTGGSVSTLTIQRTQQEDSAVYLCASSLDRTYEQYFGPGTRLTVT.

The V call is TRBV2, the J call TRBJ1-5; 7 bases match TRBD1. Germline values: CDR1 SNHLY, CDR2 FYNNEI. The CDR3 covers 16 residues. J lost 0 bases, V lost 4 bases, and 6 bases had no gene match. CDR3 sequence: CASSVRQGLSNQPQHF. CDR3 DNA: TGTGCCAGCAGTGTCCGACAGGGACTTAGCAATCAGCCCCAGCATTTT.

This clone showed up just once. This chain links TRBV5-1 with TRBJ1-1; D is perhaps TRBD1 (5 bases). The CDR3 covers 16 residues. Trimming removed 0 bases at V and 1 base at J, with 13 bases between. CDR1 is SGHRS, CDR2 YFSETQ, per germline. The DNA for the CDR3 is TGCGCCAGCAGCTTGGCTGGCAGGGCACGGAACACTGAAGCTTTCTTT. It translates to CASSLAGRARNTEAFF.

V is TRBV2 and J is TRBJ1-2, with D maybe TRBD1 (5 bases). The germline V gene encodes CDR1 SNHLY and CDR2 FYNNEI. Trimming left V 6 bases short and J 7 bases short, with 15 bases between. The CDR3 is made up of 13 amino acids. The CDR3 protein is CASRVTEQGGYTF. CDR3 nucleotides: TGTGCCAGCAGGGTGACAGAGCAGGGTGGCTACACCTTC.

The chain joins TRBV2 to TRBJ2-3; D may be TRBD2 (7 bases). The germline V gene encodes CDR1 SNHLY and CDR2 FYNNEI. V was pared by 7 bases and J by 0 bases, with 17 bases between. This CDR3 spans 16 amino acids. The CDR3 DNA follows: TGTGCCAGCACCTGGGGGGGGGCCGGTAGCACAGATACGCAGTATTTT. Translating it yields CASTWGGAGSTDTQYF.

This chain joins TRBV12-5 and TRBJ2-4; a weak D match, TRBD2 (5 bases). The germline V gene encodes CDR1 LGHNT and CDR2 FRNRAP. V lost 7 bases to trimming and J lost 6 bases, with 25 bases between them. This CDR3 is built from 17 residues. The CDR3 sequence is CASAIQGTLLEGNIQYF. DNA of the CDR3: TGTGCTAGTGCTATACAAGGTACGCTATTAGAGGGAAACATTCAGTACTTC.

The chain joins TRBV19 to TRBJ1-5; possibly TRBD1 for D (6 bases). Germline assignment: CDR1 LNHDA and CDR2 SQIVND (reference sequence). The CDR3 spans 12 residues. V shed 5 bases and J shed 8 bases, with 10 bases lying between them. For the CDR3, the DNA is TGTGCCAGTAGTCGCTACAGGGAGCCCCAGCATTTT. Protein sequence: CASSRYREPQHF.

This chain connects TRBV5-5 to TRBJ1-1; D is possibly TRBD1 (6 bases). CDR1 is SGHKS and CDR2 is YYEKEE in the germline V gene (reference sequence). The CDR3 has 16 amino acids. Trimming pared 0 bases from V and 4 bases from J, leaving 16 bases between. The CDR3 loop reads CASSLGPLQGRTEAFF. The CDR3 DNA sequence: TGTGCCAGCAGCTTGGGACCCCTACAGGGTCGCACTGAAGCTTTCTTT.